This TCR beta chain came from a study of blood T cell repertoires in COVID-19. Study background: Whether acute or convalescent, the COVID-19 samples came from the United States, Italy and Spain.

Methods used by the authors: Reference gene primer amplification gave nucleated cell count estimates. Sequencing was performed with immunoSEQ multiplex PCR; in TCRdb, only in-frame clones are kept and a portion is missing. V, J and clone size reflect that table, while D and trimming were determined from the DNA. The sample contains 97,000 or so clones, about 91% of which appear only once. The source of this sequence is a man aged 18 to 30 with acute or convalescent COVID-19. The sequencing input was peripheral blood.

The CDR3 loop reads CASRVNRDGNTIYF. CDR3 in DNA: TGCGCCAGCAGAGTGAACAGGGACGGAAACACCATATATTTT. This rearrangement joins TRBV5-1 to TRBJ1-3, with D tentatively TRBD1 (6 bases). This CDR3 comprises 14 residues. V gave up 5 bases and J gave up 4 bases, with 13 bases separating them. Germline V gene sequence: CDR1 SGHRS, CDR2 YFSETQ.